This TCR beta chain was sequenced during a study of shared clonotypes between healthy human individuals. The CD4+ fraction was divided into a CD45RA+ naive subset and a CD45RA-negative memory subset. Each subset's genomic DNA was shared equally among a number of immunoSEQ plates. The protocol was immunoSEQ multiplex PCR, while the TCRdb copy is restricted to in-frame clones and leaves out a portion. The sample yields more than 2,000,000 clones, 90% to 95% seen once. The CDR3 consists of 14 residues. After removal of 4 bases from V and 6 bases from J, the junction contained 6 bases not matched to a gene. Looked up from germline, CDR1 is SGHTA and CDR2 is FQGNSA.

V and J are TRBV7-2 and TRBJ2-1, with 7 bases lining up with TRBD2. Input material: naive CD4+ T cells sorted from blood. Subset described: CD45RA+ positively selected. This clonotype originated in a man between 18 and 29 years old in good health. CDR3 bases: TGTGCCAGCAGCTCAAGCGGGATCCTCAATGAGCAGTTCTTC. It codes for CASSSSGILNEQFF. Based on the CDR3 plus reference TRBV7-2 and TRBJ2-1, the full variable domain is GAGVSQSPSNKVTEKGKDVELRCDPISGHTALYWYRQSLGQGLEFLIYFQGNSAPDKSGLPSDRFSAERTGGSVSTLTIQRTQQEDSAVYLCASSSSGILNEQFFGPGTRLTVL.